These 22 T cell receptor beta chains were sequenced from one sample in a study of blood T cell repertoires in COVID-19. Measured with immunoSEQ multiplex PCR; TCRdb has only the in-frame clones, and not every one. The repertoire includes about 190,000 clones, roughly 80% of them detected once, and about 4.9% sits in the top ten. Material: peripheral blood. The receptors were gathered from a woman under 40 with acute or convalescent COVID-19.

CDR3 coding DNA: TGTGCCAGCAGCTTAGTCCGGGACAGGGGGCTTTTTAGTACAGATACGCAGTATTTT. This sequence encodes CASSLVRDRGLFSTDTQYF. This sequence joins TRBV7-9 and TRBJ2-3; 12 bases fit TRBD1. The V and J ends lost 1 base and 3 bases, in that order; junction bases with no gene match: 11. Germline assignment: CDR1 SEHNR and CDR2 FQNEAQ (reference sequence). The length of the CDR3 is 19 residues.

The chain recombines TRBV7-2 with TRBJ2-1; 7 positions agree with TRBD2. Germline CDR1 reads SGHTA; CDR2 reads FQGNSA. Trimming removed 5 bases from V and 8 bases from J; junction bases left unmatched: 12. This CDR3 is built from 15 residues. CDR3: CASSLNGASGDEQFF. CDR3 DNA: TGTGCCAGCAGCCTAAATGGGGCTAGCGGAGATGAGCAGTTCTTC.

The CDR3 nucleotides read TGTGCCAGTGGACAGGGATTCAAGGCTGAAGCTTTCTTT. It specifies CASGQGFKAEAFF. The J gene is TRBJ1-1, the V gene TRBV19; 8 bases are shared with TRBD1. The germline V gene encodes CDR1 LNHDA and CDR2 SQIVND (reference sequence). The length of the CDR3 is 13 residues. J was trimmed by 6 bases and V by 8 bases; bases with no gene match: 8.

This chain uses TRBV27 with TRBJ1-2; 10 positions match TRBD1. Germline values: CDR1 MNHEY, CDR2 SMNVEV (reference sequence). Trimming cost V 4 bases and J 2 bases; bases outside gene matches: 7. CDR3 size: 16 residues. CDR3 in DNA: TGTGCCAGCAGTTCCCACGACAGGGGGCAGAACTATGGCTACACCTTC. This codes for CASSSHDRGQNYGYTF.

This rearrangement joins TRBV4-1 to TRBJ2-1; 7 positions agree with TRBD2. J was trimmed by 3 bases and V by 4 bases; bases with no gene match: 9. The CDR3 has 16 amino acids. The germline V gene encodes CDR1 MGHRA and CDR2 YSYEKL. CDR3 sequence (DNA): TGCGCCAGCAGCCGGGGGGAGGGCCGGTACTACAATGAGCAGTTCTTC. Its protein is CASSRGEGRYYNEQFF.

The chain joins TRBV10-3 to TRBJ2-1, with 9 bases aligning to TRBD2. Trimming removed 7 bases from V and 5 bases from J; junction bases left unmatched: 0. CDR1 ENHRY and CDR2 SYGVKD come from the germline V gene. The CDR3 totals 12 residues. The CDR3 DNA is TGTGCCATCACTAGCGGGGACAATGAGCAGTTCTTC. Its protein product is CAITSGDNEQFF.

CDR3 sequence (DNA): TGCAGCGCTTGGCCAGGGGGCTCCTATGGCTACACCTTC. It yields the protein CSAWPGGSYGYTF. This chain connects TRBV29-1 to TRBJ1-2; 8 nucleotides align to TRBD1. This CDR3 comprises 13 residues. Looked up from germline, CDR1 is SQVTM and CDR2 is ANQGSEA. Germline trimming cut 7 bases from V and 4 bases from J; bases unmatched to any gene: 8.

The rearrangement joins TRBV11-1 to TRBJ2-3; 11 nucleotides line up with TRBD2. This CDR3 region has 16 residues. The germline V gene encodes CDR1 SGHAT and CDR2 FQDESV (reference sequence). Germline trimming cut 1 base from V and 5 bases from J; bases unmatched to any gene: 5. As DNA, the CDR3 is TGTGCCAGCAGCTTAGGGATTAGCGGGGGGGAAGATACGCAGTATTTT. Amino acid sequence: CASSLGISGGEDTQYF.

V gene TRBV11-2 combines with J gene TRBJ1-3; 7 bases match TRBD1. V shed 5 bases and J 0 bases; nucleotides not matched to a gene: 4. CDR3 length equals 15 residues. Germline CDR1 reads SGHAT; CDR2 reads FQNNGV. In DNA, the CDR3 is TGTGCCAGCAGCGAACAGGGGAGCTCTGGAAACACCATATATTTT. Translation gives CASSEQGSSGNTIYF.

This chain connects TRBV5-1 to TRBJ1-1, with 7 nucleotides matching TRBD1. Unmatched junction bases numbered 9, after V lost 4 bases and J lost 3 bases. Germline V CDR1 and CDR2: SGHRS, YFSETQ. This CDR3 is built from 15 residues. In nucleotides, the CDR3 is TGCGCCAGCAGCATGACAGGGATAGGGGACACTGAAGCTTTCTTT. Amino acids: CASSMTGIGDTEAFF.

The chain recombines TRBV4-1 with TRBJ2-5; D not certain. Trimming removed 4 bases at V and 5 bases at J, with 20 bases between. The CDR3 contains 16 residues. Germline CDR1 and CDR2: MGHRA and YSYEKL. The CDR3 DNA reads TGCGCCAGCAGCCTTACCTCTCCTGTGGCAACCGAGACCCAGTACTTC. Its translation: CASSLTSPVATETQYF.

The chain combines TRBV19 with TRBJ2-7, with 11 bases lining up with TRBD1. The germline V gene has CDR1 LNHDA and CDR2 SQIVND (reference sequence). CDR3 length: 15 residues. With V trimmed by 5 bases and J by 0 bases, 3 bases remained unmatched. CDR3 amino acids: CASSPGTGGSYEQYF. The CDR3 coding sequence is TGTGCCAGTAGTCCGGGGACAGGGGGCTCCTACGAGCAGTACTTC.

The rearrangement links TRBV19 to TRBJ1-4, with TRBD1 identical over 7 bases. CDR1 is LNHDA, CDR2 SQIVND, per germline (reference sequence). Losses at the gene ends were 6 bases for V and 4 bases for J; bases not matched to a gene: 11. The CDR3 totals 16 residues. The CDR3: CASSSLGTAVNEKLFF. The CDR3 DNA follows: TGTGCCAGTAGCAGCCTCGGGACAGCAGTTAATGAAAAACTGTTTTTT.

This chain links TRBV27 with TRBJ1-5; no firm D call. V was cut by 1 base and J by 3 bases, with 10 bases left in between. Germline CDR1 reads MNHEY; CDR2 reads SMNVEV (reference sequence). This CDR3 is built from 15 residues. The CDR3 DNA reads TGTGCCAGCAGTTTATATGGCCAGGACAATCAGCCCCAGCATTTT. This sequence encodes CASSLYGQDNQPQHF.

The chain uses TRBV10-3 and TRBJ1-3; TRBD1 aligns across 7 bases. Germline loops: CDR1 ENHRY, CDR2 SYGVKD. The CDR3 is 18 residues long. The V segment lost 0 bases and the J segment 0 bases; nucleotides outside the gene matches: 8. The CDR3 DNA sequence: TGTGCCATCAGTGAGTCGGGACAGCACGACTACTCTGGAAACACCATATATTTT. Amino acid sequence: CAISESGQHDYSGNTIYF.

This clone was seen just once. The chain has TRBV6-6 and TRBJ1-3; no clear D. The CDR3 consists of 11 residues. Trimming stripped 10 bases from V and 4 bases from J, with 8 bases between. Germline V gene lookup returns CDR1 MNHNY and CDR2 SVGAGI (reference sequence). The CDR3 sequence is CATELGNTIYF. The CDR3 DNA is TGTGCCACCGAGCTCGGAAACACCATATATTTT.

The V gene is TRBV13, the J gene TRBJ1-5; maybe TRBD1 (5 bases). Trimming removed 3 bases from V and 2 bases from J, with 11 bases in between. CDR3 length: 15 residues. Germline values: CDR1 PRHDT, CDR2 FYEKMQ (reference sequence). The CDR3 reads CASSLGGSGNQPQHF. CDR3 DNA sequence: TGTGCCAGCAGCTTGGGGGGTTCGGGCAATCAGCCCCAGCATTTT.

The V gene is TRBV6-2 or TRBV6-3, the J gene TRBJ2-1; possible D gene TRBD1, 6 bases. Looked up from germline, CDR1 is MNHEY and CDR2 is SVGEGT. CDR3 size: 15 residues. Trimming removed 5 bases at V and 0 bases at J, with 11 bases between. Here the CDR3 DNA reads TGTGCCAGCAGTCAGGGGATTCTCTCCTACAATGAGCAGTTCTTC. Residues: CASSQGILSYNEQFF.

This clone is a singleton in its sample. The CDR3 loop is CASSARQGTNEKLFF. The CDR3, as DNA: TGTGCCAGCAGCGCGAGACAGGGAACTAATGAAAAACTGTTTTTT. The chain joins TRBV9 to TRBJ1-4, with 7 bases that match TRBD1. Germline CDR1 SGDLS, CDR2 YYNGEE. The ends lost 3 bases at V and 1 base at J; junction bases unmatched: 3. The CDR3 is 15 residues long.

The CDR3 sequence is CASSLADRVLNTEAFF. In nucleotides, the CDR3 is TGTGCCAGCAGTTTGGCGGACAGGGTACTCAACACTGAAGCTTTCTTT. The chain carries TRBV28 and TRBJ1-1; 8 bases agree with TRBD1. V shed 3 bases and J 2 bases; nucleotides not matched to a gene: 8. The germline V gene has CDR1 MDHEN and CDR2 SYDVKM. This CDR3 comprises 16 residues.

This rearrangement joins TRBV2 to TRBJ2-7; TRBD1 matches 8 bases. Germline CDR1 reads SNHLY; CDR2 reads FYNNEI. With V trimmed by 1 base and J by 5 bases, 4 bases remained unmatched. The CDR3 loop spans 14 amino acids. The CDR3 DNA is TGTGCCAGCAGTGAAGACAGGGGGGTTGACGAGCAGTACTTC. It translates to CASSEDRGVDEQYF.

The gene calls are TRBV14 and TRBJ2-1; D gene uncertain. The length of the CDR3 is 15 residues. Deletions cut 4 bases from V and 8 bases from J, with 18 bases between. Germline V lookup: CDR1 SGHDN, CDR2 FVKESK. The CDR3 DNA reads TGTGCCAGCAGCCTCGGGTACAACTCCGCCGATGAGCAGTTCTTC. Its protein product is CASSLGYNSADEQFF.